Shown below are 27 T cell receptor beta chains from a single sample sequenced in a study of regulatory T cells in long-lasting Graves disease. The time point denotes: newly diagnosed GD, antithyroid drugs for less than 3 months. RNA from PBMCs was the source of the TCR library. Both iRepertoire HTBI primers and Arm-PCR of CDR3 regions were used to build the TCR beta libraries. MiXCR was run by TCRdb on the multiplex PCR reads, yielding one entry per CDR3 protein. The repertoire has about 400,000 distinct CDR3 sequences, around 15% of them found once; the top ten carry about a fifth. This sample comprised peripheral blood mononuclear cells (PBMCs), obtained at new diagnosis, from a patient treated with antithyroid drugs. These receptors were obtained from a female donor with Graves disease.

This clonotype was counted many times. The rearrangement uses TRBV12-3 or TRBV12-4 and TRBJ1-5, with TRBD1 matching over 12 bases. CDR3 length: 17 amino acids. With V trimmed by 6 bases and J by 7 bases, 13 bases remained unmatched. The CDR3 DNA is TGTGCCAGCAGCCCAATGGGGACAGGGGGCCAGGGGCAGCCCCAGCATTTT. This gives the protein CASSPMGTGGQGQPQHF.

The chain is built from TRBV10-3 and TRBJ2-1; 9 positions agree with TRBD1. The V gene end was trimmed by 3 bases and the J gene end by 7 bases; junction bases not matched to a gene: 13. The CDR3 sequence is 17 residues long. Germline V gene lookup returns CDR1 ENHRY and CDR2 SYGVKD. As DNA, the CDR3 is TGTGCCATCAGTGATCTCACAGGGGGCGTACTAACGAATGAGCAGTTCTTC. Protein product: CAISDLTGGVLTNEQFF.

The V and J genes are TRBV27 and TRBJ1-2; D gene unclear. Trimming took off 6 bases at V and 8 bases at J, with 16 bases between the two ends. The CDR3 sequence is 13 residues long. CDR1 MNHEY and CDR2 SMNVEV come from the germline V gene (reference sequence). This CDR3 reads CASSLVATGGYTF. The DNA of the CDR3 is TGTGCCAGCAGCCTCGTGGCTACGGGGGGCTACACCTTC.

This clonotype was seen a few times. The chain employs TRBV27 and TRBJ1-1; possible D gene TRBD1, 5 bases. V was pared by 6 bases and J by 1 base, with 12 bases between. Germline loops: CDR1 MNHEY, CDR2 SMNVEV (reference sequence). The CDR3 extends over 14 amino acids. CDR3 amino acids: CASSRGTSNTEAFF. The CDR3 DNA sequence: TGTGCCAGCAGCCGCGGGACTTCGAACACTGAAGCTTTCTTT.

This clonotype was observed many times. This rearrangement joins TRBV27 to TRBJ2-7, with D hard to call. From germline, CDR1 is MNHEY and CDR2 SMNVEV (reference sequence). This CDR3 region has 13 residues. V gave up 7 bases and J gave up 3 bases, with 13 bases separating them. CDR3 in DNA: TGTGCCAGCATGAGAGCAGACCTCTACGAGCAGTACTTC. This translates into CASMRADLYEQYF.

This clonotype was found many times. This rearrangement joins TRBV2 to TRBJ1-2; 8 nucleotides line up with TRBD1. This CDR3 is 13 amino acids long. V shed 7 bases and J 7 bases; nucleotides not matched to a gene: 8. The germline CDR1 and CDR2 sequences are SNHLY and FYNNEI. In DNA form, the CDR3 reads TGTGCCAGCACCCTTGACAGGGGAGGTGGCTACACCTTC. Protein sequence: CASTLDRGGGYTF.

This clonotype was detected ten times or more. This sequence joins TRBV28 and TRBJ2-7; D might be TRBD2 (6 bases). The germline gives CDR1 MDHEN, CDR2 SYDVKM. This CDR3 has 15 residues. Trimming removed 1 base at V and 0 bases at J, with 10 bases between. As DNA, the CDR3 is TGTGCCAGCAGTTTATTAAGGGGACTCTCCTACGAGCAGTACTTC. Translating gives CASSLLRGLSYEQYF.

DNA of the CDR3: TGTGCCAGCTCACCACGACTAGCGGGAGTAACCGGGGAGCTGTTTTTT. It translates to CASSPRLAGVTGELFF. The chain is built from TRBV18 and TRBJ2-2; 12 bases are a match to TRBD2. The CDR3 runs to 16 residues. The germline V gene has CDR1 KGHSH and CDR2 LQKENI. V was pared by 1 base and J by 5 bases, with 2 bases of the junction left unmatched.

The chain links TRBV6-5 to TRBJ1-2; no firm D call. Trimming took 2 bases from V and 6 from J, leaving 10 bases between them. Germline CDR1 reads MNHEY; CDR2 reads SVGAGI. This CDR3 has 13 amino acids. The CDR3 sequence: CASSYGRTNGYTF. Here the CDR3 DNA reads TGTGCCAGCAGTTACGGGCGGACTAATGGCTACACCTTC.

This clonotype turned up a few times. This may arise from a read error, as a much more abundant clone is one base away. The CDR3 region has the DNA TGTGCCAGCAGCCACGACAGGGGTAACTATGGCTACACCTTC. Its translation is CASSHDRGNYGYTF. The chain uses TRBV5-4 and TRBJ1-2; 8 positions match TRBD1. J gave up 1 base and V 4 bases, and 3 bases lay outside the gene matches. The CDR3 loop spans 14 amino acids. Germline-derived CDR1 and CDR2 are SGHNT and YYREEE (reference sequence).

This chain joins TRBV29-1 and TRBJ1-3, with D possibly matching TRBD1 (5 bases). V lost 4 bases and J 0 bases, leaving 10 bases between the germline ends. CDR1 is SQVTM and CDR2 is ANQGSEA in the germline V gene. The length of the CDR3 is 14 residues. CDR3 sequence reads: CSVGGRDSGNTIYF. CDR3 DNA sequence: TGCAGCGTTGGGGGCAGGGACTCTGGAAACACCATATATTTT.

The sample holds many counts of this clonotype. The chain uses TRBV12-3 or TRBV12-4 and TRBJ2-1; 10 bases match TRBD1. V gave up 5 bases and J gave up 4 bases; unmatched junction bases: 11. This CDR3 is built from 17 residues. The CDR3 protein is CASSIDRGLFSYNEQFF. Written as DNA, the CDR3 is TGTGCCAGCAGTATCGACAGGGGGCTCTTTAGTTACAATGAGCAGTTCTTC.

The chain has TRBV3-1 and TRBJ2-3; D unresolved. In germline, CDR1 is LGHDT, CDR2 YNNKEL (reference sequence). The V and J ends lost 0 bases and 2 bases respectively, with 9 bases between them. The CDR3 is 15 amino acids. The CDR3 region is CASSQDRPYTDTQYF. In DNA form, the CDR3 reads TGTGCCAGCAGCCAAGATCGTCCATACACAGATACGCAGTATTTT.

This clonotype was counted ten times or more. The gene calls are TRBV4-3 and TRBJ2-2; no clear D gene. Germline V gives CDR1 LGHNA, CDR2 YSLEER. Trimming took 0 bases from V and 4 from J, leaving 9 bases between them. This CDR3 has 15 residues. Here the CDR3 DNA reads TGCGCCAGCAGCCAAGAGGTCAGGTTCACCGGGGAGCTGTTTTTT. It yields the protein CASSQEVRFTGELFF.

The chain carries TRBV6-2 or TRBV6-3 and TRBJ1-5, with a tentative D call TRBD1 (5 bases). CDR3 length equals 13 residues. Trimming took 5 bases from V and 6 from J, leaving 11 bases between them. The germline V gene has CDR1 MNHEY and CDR2 SVGEGT. This chain's CDR3 is CASSEGQGQPQHF. DNA for the CDR3: TGTGCCAGCAGTGAAGGGCAGGGTCAGCCCCAGCATTTT.

The rearrangement links TRBV19 to TRBJ2-2, with TRBD2 as a possible D gene (5 bases). This CDR3 is 13 amino acids long. V was trimmed by 6 bases and J by 6 bases, leaving 11 bases between them. Germline V gene sequence: CDR1 LNHDA, CDR2 SQIVND (reference sequence). DNA of the CDR3: TGTGCCAGTAGCGAGGGTTGGGCCGGGGAGCTGTTTTTT. Its translation: CASSEGWAGELFF.

The sample holds a few counts of this clonotype. V gene TRBV7-9 combines with J gene TRBJ2-5; 8 bases match TRBD1. This CDR3 comprises 15 residues. CDR1 and CDR2 (germline): SEHNR, FQNEAQ (reference sequence). Trimming cost V 1 base and J 3 bases; bases outside gene matches: 4. The CDR3 sequence is CASSLVGTGKETQYF. In DNA, the CDR3 is TGTGCCAGCAGCTTAGTTGGGACAGGCAAAGAGACCCAGTACTTC.

This clonotype was recorded many times. CDR3 amino acids: CAISGSGDTEAFF. In DNA form, the CDR3 reads TGTGCCATCAGTGGATCAGGGGATACTGAAGCTTTCTTT. The chain recombines TRBV10-3 with TRBJ1-1; D is perhaps TRBD1 (6 bases). The CDR3 spans 13 residues. Germline CDR1 ENHRY, CDR2 SYGVKD. V was trimmed by 4 bases and J by 5 bases, leaving 11 bases between them.

This clonotype was observed many times. The CDR3 spells CSAKQGDTGELFF. In DNA, the CDR3 is TGCAGTGCTAAACAGGGGGATACCGGGGAGCTGTTTTTT. V and J are TRBV20-1 and TRBJ2-2, with 8 bases fitting TRBD1. J lost 5 bases, V lost 4 bases, and 3 bases had no gene match. There are 13 residues in the CDR3. Germline V gives CDR1 DFQATT, CDR2 SNEGSKA (reference sequence).

This clonotype was detected ten times or more. The chain employs TRBV6-1 and TRBJ1-1, with D possibly TRBD1 on 5 matching bases. The ends were cut back, 6 bases at V and 1 base at J, with 12 bases in the middle. The V gene's germline CDR1 is MNHNS and CDR2 SASEGT. The CDR3 covers 14 residues. The DNA for the CDR3 is TGTGCCAGCAGAAGAATGGGGCAGAACACTGAAGCTTTCTTT. This encodes CASRRMGQNTEAFF.

This chain connects TRBV28 to TRBJ2-5; no firm D call. Trimming took 2 bases from V and 4 from J, leaving 11 bases between them. The CDR3 runs 14 residues. CDR1 is MDHEN, CDR2 SYDVKM, per germline. The DNA of the CDR3 is TGTGCCAGCAGTTTAGGGCCCCCCGTAGAGACCCAGTACTTC. It encodes CASSLGPPVETQYF.

This clonotype occurred many times. The chain has TRBV7-9 and TRBJ1-1, with D unclear. The V gene lost 0 bases and the J gene lost 0 bases, with 8 bases spanning the gap. Germline V gene lookup returns CDR1 SEHNR and CDR2 FQNEAQ (reference sequence). The CDR3 is 15 amino acids. CDR3 in DNA: TGTGCCAGCAGCTTAGCGGCGAGAGTGAACACTGAAGCTTTCTTT. Amino acids: CASSLAARVNTEAFF.

This clonotype was recorded at least ten times. This chain joins TRBV29-1 and TRBJ1-4; maybe TRBD1 (5 bases). V shed 4 bases and J shed 6 bases, with 18 bases lying between them. The CDR3 totals 15 residues. Germline values: CDR1 SQVTM, CDR2 ANQGSEA. CDR3 in DNA: TGCAGCGTTGGGGGGACGTTTAGGGGCGATGAAAAACTGTTTTTT. Protein sequence: CSVGGTFRGDEKLFF.

This clonotype was detected ten times or more. The V gene is TRBV5-8, the J gene TRBJ1-4, with D uncertain. V was cut by 4 bases and J by 2 bases, with 15 bases left in between. CDR1 is SGHTS, CDR2 YDEGEE, per germline. The CDR3 loop spans 16 amino acids. CDR3 residues: CASSPGEGGTNEKLFF. The CDR3 nucleotides are TGTGCCAGCAGCCCCGGGGAGGGCGGGACTAATGAAAAACTGTTTTTT.

In its sample, this clonotype was seen many times. J is TRBJ2-5 and V is TRBV4-1; D unclear. Germline-derived CDR1 and CDR2 are MGHRA and YSYEKL. The V gene lost 5 bases and the J gene lost 2 bases, with 12 bases spanning the gap. The CDR3 consists of 14 residues. The CDR3 protein is CASSSRLVQETQYF. CDR3 coding DNA: TGCGCCAGCAGCTCCCGACTCGTGCAAGAGACCCAGTACTTC.

In its sample, this clonotype was seen many times. The gene calls are TRBV30 and TRBJ1-1, with no clear D. Germline V gene lookup returns CDR1 GTSNPN and CDR2 SVGIG (reference sequence). V was pared by 1 base and J by 0 bases, with 3 bases between. The CDR3 has 12 amino acids. CDR3 DNA: TGTGCCTGGAGTGAGATGAACACTGAAGCTTTCTTT. Its translation: CAWSEMNTEAFF.

The chain has TRBV7-9 and TRBJ2-3; TRBD2 aligns across 9 bases. CDR3 size: 15 residues. In germline, CDR1 is SEHNR, CDR2 FQNEAQ (reference sequence). Losses at the gene ends were 5 bases for V and 1 base for J; bases not matched to a gene: 4. The CDR3 spells CASSTIAGGTDTQYF. CDR3 in DNA: TGTGCCAGCAGCACAATAGCGGGGGGCACAGATACGCAGTATTTT.